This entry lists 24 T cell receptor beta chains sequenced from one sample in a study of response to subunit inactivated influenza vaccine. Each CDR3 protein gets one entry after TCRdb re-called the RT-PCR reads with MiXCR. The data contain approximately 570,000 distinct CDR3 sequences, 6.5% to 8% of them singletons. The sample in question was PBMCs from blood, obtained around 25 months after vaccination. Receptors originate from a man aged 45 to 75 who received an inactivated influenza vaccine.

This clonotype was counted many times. CDR3 in DNA: TGTGCCAGCAGTTTAACGGACAGGGGTCGAGGCTACACCTTC. Protein: CASSLTDRGRGYTF. This chain links TRBV12-3 or TRBV12-4 with TRBJ1-2, with TRBD1 matching 9 bases. The CDR3 sequence is 14 residues long. Trimming removed 2 bases from V and 8 bases from J; junction bases left unmatched: 6.

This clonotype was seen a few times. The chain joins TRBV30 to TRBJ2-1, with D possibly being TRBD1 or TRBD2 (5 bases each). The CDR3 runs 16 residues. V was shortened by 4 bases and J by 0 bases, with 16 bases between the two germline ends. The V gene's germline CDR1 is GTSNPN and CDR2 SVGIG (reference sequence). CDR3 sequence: CAWMTRDGSSYNEQFF. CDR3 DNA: TGTGCCTGGATGACCCGGGACGGAAGCTCCTACAATGAGCAGTTCTTC.

This CDR3 reads CASRTGPGTGAGYTF. The CDR3 DNA is TGTGCCAGCAGAACGGGCCCTGGGACAGGGGCTGGCTACACCTTC. The chain employs TRBV12-3 or TRBV12-4 and TRBJ1-2; 10 bases match TRBD1. V lost 6 bases to trimming and J lost 7 bases; unmatched junction nucleotides: 11. CDR3 length equals 15 residues.

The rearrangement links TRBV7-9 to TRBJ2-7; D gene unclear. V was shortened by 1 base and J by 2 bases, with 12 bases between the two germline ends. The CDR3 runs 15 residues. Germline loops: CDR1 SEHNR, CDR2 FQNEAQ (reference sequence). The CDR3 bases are TGTGCCAGCAGCTTAGTTGTTGGGTACCCCTACGAGCAGTACTTC. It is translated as CASSLVVGYPYEQYF.

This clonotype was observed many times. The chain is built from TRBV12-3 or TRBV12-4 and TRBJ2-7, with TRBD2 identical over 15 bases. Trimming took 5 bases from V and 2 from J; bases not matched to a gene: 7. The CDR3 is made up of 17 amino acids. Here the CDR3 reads CASSDYRTSGRAYEQYF. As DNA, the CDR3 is TGTGCCAGCAGTGATTATAGGACTAGCGGGAGGGCCTACGAGCAGTACTTC.

For the CDR3, the DNA is TGTGCCAGCAGCAAGGGGGGGCATTTTTTGGCCGGGGAGCTGTTTTTT. Amino acids: CASSKGGHFLAGELFF. The rearrangement links TRBV6-1 to TRBJ2-2; a possible D gene is TRBD2 (7 bases). Germline V lookup: CDR1 MNHNS, CDR2 SASEGT. V lost 6 bases and J 6 bases, leaving 20 bases between the germline ends. This CDR3 contains 16 residues.

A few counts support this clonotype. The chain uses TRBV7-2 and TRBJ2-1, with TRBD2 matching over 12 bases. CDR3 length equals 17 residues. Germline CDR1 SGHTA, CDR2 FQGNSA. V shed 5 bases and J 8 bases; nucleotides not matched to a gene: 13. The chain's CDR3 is CASSQDPTSGSRDEQFF. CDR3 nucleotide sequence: TGTGCCAGCAGCCAGGATCCGACTAGCGGGAGTCGGGATGAGCAGTTCTTC.

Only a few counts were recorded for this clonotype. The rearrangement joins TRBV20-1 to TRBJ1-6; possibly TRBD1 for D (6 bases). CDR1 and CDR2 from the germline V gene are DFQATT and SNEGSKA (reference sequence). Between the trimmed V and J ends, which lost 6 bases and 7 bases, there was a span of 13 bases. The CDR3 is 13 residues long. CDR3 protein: CSARGGENSPLHF. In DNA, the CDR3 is TGCAGTGCCCGAGGGGGTGAAAATTCACCCCTCCACTTT.

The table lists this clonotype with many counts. CDR3 nucleotide sequence: TGCAGTGCTAGGGAAGGACAGGGGGTCTATGGGGCCAACGTCCTGACTTTC. Translating gives CSAREGQGVYGANVLTF. The chain is built from TRBV20-1 and TRBJ2-6, with TRBD1 identical over 10 bases. V was clipped by 3 bases and J by 3 bases; unmatched bases: 8. Germline CDR1 DFQATT, CDR2 SNEGSKA (reference sequence). This CDR3 comprises 17 residues.

CDR3 bases: TGTGCCAGCAGCCGAAGGCAGGGGGCAAGAAACACTGAAGCTTTCTTT. Translation gives CASSRRQGARNTEAFF. The V call is TRBV14, the J call TRBJ1-1, with 8 bases matching TRBD1. CDR1 is SGHDN and CDR2 is FVKESK in the germline V gene. This CDR3 is built from 16 residues. V was clipped by 4 bases and J by 2 bases; unmatched bases: 9.

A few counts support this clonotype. CDR3 sequence (DNA): TGTGCCAGCAGATCACAGCAAAGCGGTAACTCCTACGAGCAGTACTTC. Its protein product is CASRSQQSGNSYEQYF. The chain joins TRBV11-1 to TRBJ2-7; D may be TRBD2 (5 bases). This CDR3 spans 16 amino acids. V lost 6 bases and J lost 0, with 18 bases in between. Germline V CDR1 and CDR2: SGHAT, FQDESV (reference sequence).

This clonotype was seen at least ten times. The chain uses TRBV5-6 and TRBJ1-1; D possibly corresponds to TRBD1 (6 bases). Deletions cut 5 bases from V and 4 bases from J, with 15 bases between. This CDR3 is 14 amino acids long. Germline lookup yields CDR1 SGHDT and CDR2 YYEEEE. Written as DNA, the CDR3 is TGTGCCAGCAGGCCACAGGGAAGGTTCACTGAAGCTTTCTTT. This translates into CASRPQGRFTEAFF.

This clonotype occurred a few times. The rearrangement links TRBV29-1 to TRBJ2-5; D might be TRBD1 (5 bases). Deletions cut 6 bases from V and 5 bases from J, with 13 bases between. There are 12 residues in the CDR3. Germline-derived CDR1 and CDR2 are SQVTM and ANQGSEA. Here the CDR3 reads CSVLTDRETQYF. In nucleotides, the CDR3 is TGCAGCGTCCTGACAGATAGGGAGACCCAGTACTTC.

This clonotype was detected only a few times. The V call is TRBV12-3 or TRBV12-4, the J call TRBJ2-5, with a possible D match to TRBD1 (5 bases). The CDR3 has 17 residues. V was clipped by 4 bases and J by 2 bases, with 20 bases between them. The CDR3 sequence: CASSSHFLRGEQETQYF. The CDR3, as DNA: TGTGCCAGCAGTTCCCACTTTTTAAGGGGCGAGCAAGAGACCCAGTACTTC.

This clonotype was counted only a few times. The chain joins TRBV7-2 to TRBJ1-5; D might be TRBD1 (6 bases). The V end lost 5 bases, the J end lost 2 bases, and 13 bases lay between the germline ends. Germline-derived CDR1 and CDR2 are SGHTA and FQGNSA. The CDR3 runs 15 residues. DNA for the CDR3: TGTGCCAGCAGCCCTACTTGGGGGCGCAATCAGCCCCAGCATTTT. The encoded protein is CASSPTWGRNQPQHF.

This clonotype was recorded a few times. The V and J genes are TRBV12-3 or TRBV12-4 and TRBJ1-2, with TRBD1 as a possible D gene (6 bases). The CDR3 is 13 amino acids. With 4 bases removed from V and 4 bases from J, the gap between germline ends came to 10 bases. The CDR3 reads CASSSQGFYGYTF. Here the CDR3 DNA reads TGTGCCAGCAGTTCACAGGGTTTCTATGGCTACACCTTC.

CDR3 loop: CASSHWTANYGYTF. CDR3 nucleotide sequence: TGTGCCAGCAGCCACTGGACAGCTAACTATGGCTACACCTTC. The chain combines TRBV5-5 with TRBJ1-2, with D possibly matching TRBD1 (6 bases). The CDR3 has 14 residues. Germline assignment: CDR1 SGHKS and CDR2 YYEKEE (reference sequence). V gave up 4 bases and J gave up 0 bases, with 10 bases separating them.

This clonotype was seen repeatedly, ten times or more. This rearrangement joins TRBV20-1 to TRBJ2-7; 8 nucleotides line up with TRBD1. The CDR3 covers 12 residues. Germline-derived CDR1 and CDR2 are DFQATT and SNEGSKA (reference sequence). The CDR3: CSVQGEVYEQYF. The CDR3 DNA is TGCAGCGTACAGGGGGAGGTATACGAGCAGTACTTC.

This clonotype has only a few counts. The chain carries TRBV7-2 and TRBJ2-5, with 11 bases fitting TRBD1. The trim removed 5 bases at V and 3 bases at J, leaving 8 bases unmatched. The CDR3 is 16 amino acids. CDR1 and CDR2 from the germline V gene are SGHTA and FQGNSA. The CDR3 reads CASSTGTGGFKETQYF. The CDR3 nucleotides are TGTGCCAGCAGCACCGGGACAGGGGGTTTCAAAGAGACCCAGTACTTC.

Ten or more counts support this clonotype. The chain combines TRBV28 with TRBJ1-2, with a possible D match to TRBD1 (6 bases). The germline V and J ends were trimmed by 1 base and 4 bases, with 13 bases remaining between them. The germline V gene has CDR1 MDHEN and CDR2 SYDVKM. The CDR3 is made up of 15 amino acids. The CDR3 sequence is CASSLFTPGAYGYTF. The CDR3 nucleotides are TGTGCCAGCAGTTTATTTACCCCAGGGGCCTATGGCTACACCTTC.

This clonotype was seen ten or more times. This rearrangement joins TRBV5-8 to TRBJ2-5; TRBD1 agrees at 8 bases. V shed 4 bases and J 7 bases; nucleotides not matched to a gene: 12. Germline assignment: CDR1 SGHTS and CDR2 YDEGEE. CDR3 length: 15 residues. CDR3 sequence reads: CASSTRTGQLWTQYF. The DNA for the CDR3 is TGTGCCAGCAGCACACGGACAGGGCAGTTGTGGACCCAGTACTTC.

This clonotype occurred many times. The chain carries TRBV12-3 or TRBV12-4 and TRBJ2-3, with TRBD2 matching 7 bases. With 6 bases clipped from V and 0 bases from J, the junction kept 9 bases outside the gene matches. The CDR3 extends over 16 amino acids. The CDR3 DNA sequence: TGTGCCAGCAGGCTAGGCCCTAGCGGAAGCACAGATACGCAGTATTTT. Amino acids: CASRLGPSGSTDTQYF.

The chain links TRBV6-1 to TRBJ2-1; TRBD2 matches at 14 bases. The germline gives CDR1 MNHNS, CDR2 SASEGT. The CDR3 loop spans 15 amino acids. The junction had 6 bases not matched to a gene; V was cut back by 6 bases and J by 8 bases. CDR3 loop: CASRTGTSGSYEQFF. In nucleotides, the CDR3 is TGTGCCAGCAGGACCGGGACTAGCGGGAGCTATGAGCAGTTCTTC.

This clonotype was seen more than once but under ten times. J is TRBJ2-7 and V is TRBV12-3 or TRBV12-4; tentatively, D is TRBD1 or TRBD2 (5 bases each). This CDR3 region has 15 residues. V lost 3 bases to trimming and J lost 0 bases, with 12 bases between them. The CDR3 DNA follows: TGTGCCAGCAGTTTTGGGTGGGGGAGCTCCTACGAGCAGTACTTC. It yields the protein CASSFGWGSSYEQYF.